This T cell receptor (beta chain) is drawn from a study of blood T cell repertoires in COVID-19. In the study overall: From the United States, Italy and Spain came samples of acute and convalescent COVID-19.

The data were produced by immunoSEQ multiplex PCR, yet TCRdb's version contains in-frame clones alone and is incomplete. The sample holds some 240,000 clones, 70% to 90% seen once. In germline, CDR1 is LNHDA, CDR2 SQIVND (reference sequence). The CDR3 runs 17 residues. The J segment lost 4 bases and the V segment lost 4 bases, leaving 12 bases of the junction unmatched. The chain joins TRBV19 to TRBJ1-3; 8 nucleotides align to TRBD1. Sequencing was done on a sample of PBMCs or T cells enriched from blood (not recorded which). The clonotype originates from a woman aged 40-49 years with acute COVID-19. This chain's CDR3 is CASSKQPRGLSGNTIYF. The CDR3 DNA is TGTGCCAGTAGTAAACAACCCAGGGGGCTATCAGGAAACACCATATATTTT.